This TCR beta chain was sequenced in a study of shared clonotypes between healthy human individuals. Overall study findings and caveats: In several donors, approximately 5% of naive CD4 clonotypes appeared in common.

CD45RO-negative, CCR7-selected cells formed the naive CD8 fraction, which excluded terminally differentiated effector memory CD45RA+ cells. Donors were healthy HIV-negative adults without recently reported acute infections or vaccinations. All donors were Caucasian adults living in Nashville, Tennessee. In regard to this clone: The antigen is undetermined. The same CDR3 is also encoded by other DNA sequences in this sample.

Trimming pared 6 bases from V and 5 bases from J, leaving 7 bases between. The CDR3 runs to 11 residues. Germline loops: CDR1 LNHDA, CDR2 SQIVND (reference sequence). Genomic DNA of each subset was evenly split across several immunoSEQ plates. TCRdb's copy holds only in-frame clones and misses some; the assay was immunoSEQ multiplex PCR. The sample carries about 580,000 clones, 95% to 98% recorded once. V and J are TRBV19 and TRBJ1-1; D not certain. Sequencing was done on a sample of naive CD8+ T cells sorted from blood. This clonotype was obtained from a man aged 30 to 45 in good health. CDR3 coding DNA: TGTGCCAGTAGGCTGGGGACTGAAGCTTTCTTT. Its protein product is CASRLGTEAFF.